Each of the 8 T cell receptor beta chains below was sequenced from the same sample in a study of Graves' ophthalmopathy and Graves' hyperthyroidism. As the template, RNA transcripts were used to amplify TCR beta CDR3 regions. The authors performed first-round RT-PCR with HTBI primers and then a second-round multiplex PCR. TCRdb processed the multiplex PCR reads anew with MiXCR; each CDR3 protein has one entry. The sample holds hundreds of thousands of distinct CDR3 sequences, roughly 20% seen once. Sequencing was performed on peripheral blood. The receptors here all came from a woman younger than 30 with stable Graves' hyperthyroidism. Some clones in this sample may be carry-over from other donors' samples.

This clonotype was picked up many times. This chain joins TRBV6-1 and TRBJ1-2; the D gene is possibly TRBD1 (5 bases). V lost 2 bases, J lost 7 bases, and 14 bases lay in between. The CDR3 consists of 14 residues. CDR1 and CDR2 from the germline V gene are MNHNS and SASEGT. The CDR3 region has the DNA TGTGCCAGCAGTGAAAACGGGCAGGGAGGTGGCTACACCTTC. The encoded protein is CASSENGQGGGYTF.

This clonotype turned up a few times. The CDR3 nucleotides read TGTGCCAGCAGTATTCGACAGGGGGCAGGCAATCAGCCCCAGCATTTT. This translates into CASSIRQGAGNQPQHF. The V and J genes are TRBV12-3 or TRBV12-4 and TRBJ1-5, with 10 bases fitting TRBD1. CDR3 length: 16 amino acids. The junction had 6 bases not matched to a gene; V was cut back by 5 bases and J by 2 bases.

This clonotype was detected a few times. The V gene is TRBV5-1, the J gene TRBJ1-5, with 7 bases identical to TRBD1. CDR1 SGHRS and CDR2 YFSETQ come from the germline V gene. There are 14 residues in the CDR3. V was pared by 4 bases and J by 6 bases, with 7 bases of the junction left unmatched. The CDR3 DNA is TGCGCCAGCAGCGTTGACAGGGCTGGTCAGCCCCAGCATTTT. This translates into CASSVDRAGQPQHF.

Regarding this clonotype: Since a much larger clone is just one base distant, this may be a read error. The V call is TRBV25-1, the J call TRBJ1-5; D gene uncertain. V was trimmed by 11 bases and J by 1 base, leaving 12 bases between them. The CDR3 is 13 residues long. In germline, CDR1 is MGHDK, CDR2 SYGVNS. As DNA, the CDR3 is TGTGCCTGCCGCCCCGGGAGCAATCAGCCCCAGCATTTT. The encoded protein is CACRPGSNQPQHF.

This clonotype came up many times. This chain links TRBV27 with TRBJ2-7; maybe TRBD1 (5 bases). In germline, CDR1 is MNHEY, CDR2 SMNVEV (reference sequence). Trimming took off 3 bases at V and 2 bases at J, with 8 bases between the two ends. The CDR3 contains 13 residues. CDR3 in DNA: TGTGCCAGCAGTTTGACAGTAGCCTACGAGCAGTACTTC. Residues: CASSLTVAYEQYF.

The rearrangement links TRBV19 to TRBJ1-5, with D hard to call. The ends were cut back, 4 bases at V and 4 bases at J, with 11 bases in the middle. Per the germline V gene, CDR1 is LNHDA and CDR2 is SQIVND (reference sequence). CDR3 size: 14 residues. CDR3 DNA: TGTGCCAGTAGTAGTAGATGGTCTAATCAGCCCCAGCATTTT. This codes for CASSSRWSNQPQHF. Variable domain in full (rest from reference TRBV19 and TRBJ1-5): DGGITQSPKYLFRKEGQNVTLSCEQNLNHDAMYWYRQDPGQGLRLIYYSQIVNDFQKGDIAEGYSVSREKKESFPLTVTSAQKNPTAFYLCASSSRWSNQPQHFGDGTRLSIL.

This clonotype was picked up many times. V is TRBV28 and J is TRBJ2-5; TRBD2 is a possible D gene (6 bases). The CDR3 is 15 residues long. The ends were cut back, 2 bases at V and 0 bases at J, with 10 bases in the middle. Germline V CDR1 and CDR2: MDHEN, SYDVKM. CDR3 bases: TGTGCCAGCAGTTTAGCGGGGAACTACCAAGAGACCCAGTACTTC. It encodes CASSLAGNYQETQYF.

This clonotype was seen many times. V is TRBV19 and J is TRBJ2-5; tentative D call: TRBD2 (7 bases). V lost 8 bases and J 3 bases, leaving 19 bases between the germline ends. From germline, CDR1 is LNHDA and CDR2 SQIVND (reference sequence). This CDR3 region has 15 residues. CDR3 residues: CASPHSGGVEETQYF. CDR3 DNA sequence: TGTGCCAGTCCCCATTCGGGGGGCGTAGAAGAGACCCAGTACTTC. Based on the CDR3 plus reference TRBV19 and TRBJ2-5, the full variable domain is DGGITQSPKYLFRKEGQNVTLSCEQNLNHDAMYWYRQDPGQGLRLIYYSQIVNDFQKGDIAEGYSVSREKKESFPLTVTSAQKNPTAFYLCASPHSGGVEETQYFGPGTRLLVL.